These 12 T cell receptor beta chains were all obtained from the same sample, sequenced in a study of blood T cell repertoires in COVID-19. Sequencing was performed with immunoSEQ multiplex PCR; in TCRdb, only in-frame clones are kept and a portion is missing. The sample shows around 58,000 clones, approximately 87% of them seen only once. The sequencing sample was made of peripheral blood. The receptors originated from a human donor in a cohort sampled during active COVID-19.

The V gene is TRBV6-1, the J gene TRBJ1-6; a possible D gene is TRBD1 (6 bases). CDR1 and CDR2 (germline): MNHNS, SASEGT. Trimming removed 3 bases from V and 9 bases from J, with 15 bases in between. The CDR3 totals 15 residues. CDR3: CASSELGQGSSPLHF. The DNA for the CDR3 is TGTGCCAGCAGTGAGTTAGGGCAGGGGAGTTCACCCCTCCACTTT.

The chain joins TRBV27 to TRBJ2-1; D not certain. This CDR3 contains 11 residues. Germline V CDR1 and CDR2: MNHEY, SMNVEV (reference sequence). Trimming took 7 bases from V and 6 from J, leaving 7 bases between them. As DNA, the CDR3 is TGTGCCAGCAAAAGCGTCAATGAGCAGTTCTTC. Its protein is CASKSVNEQFF.

In its sample, this clone was seen once. The rearrangement links TRBV6-6 to TRBJ1-3; D is unclear. Trimming left V 6 bases short and J 4 bases short, with 7 bases between. This CDR3 contains 12 residues. Per germline, CDR1 MNHNY and CDR2 SVGAGI (reference sequence). The chain's CDR3 is CASSPQGNTIYF. CDR3 in DNA: TGTGCCAGCAGCCCACAGGGAAACACCATATATTTT.

The chain combines TRBV6-5 with TRBJ2-4; 10 bases fit TRBD1. The V segment lost 6 bases and the J segment 5 bases; nucleotides outside the gene matches: 4. Germline CDR1 reads MNHEY; CDR2 reads SVGAGI. The CDR3 extends over 14 amino acids. The CDR3 DNA is TGTGCCAGCAGGGAGACAGGGGGCCAAAACATTCAGTACTTC. Amino acid sequence: CASRETGGQNIQYF.

The rearrangement uses TRBV2 and TRBJ1-1, with D possibly TRBD1 on 6 matching bases. The CDR3 contains 13 residues. CDR1 is SNHLY, CDR2 FYNNEI, per germline. V was pared by 6 bases and J by 6 bases, with 14 bases between. In nucleotides, the CDR3 is TGTGCCAGCAGATTACAGGGAAGGCCTGAAGCTTTCTTT. Translation gives CASRLQGRPEAFF.

CDR3 sequence: CASRQTPTENTEAFF. The CDR3 DNA sequence: TGCGCCAGCAGACAAACCCCGACAGAGAACACTGAAGCTTTCTTT. The gene calls are TRBV5-1 and TRBJ1-1; tentatively, D is TRBD1 (5 bases). This CDR3 contains 15 residues. Trimming removed 5 bases at V and 1 base at J, with 15 bases between. CDR1 is SGHRS and CDR2 is YFSETQ in the germline V gene.

Only one count was recorded for this clone. The chain recombines TRBV6-5 with TRBJ2-7; a weak D match, TRBD2 (5 bases). This CDR3 has 14 amino acids. V lost 6 bases, J lost 2 bases, and 14 bases lay in between. Germline V gene lookup returns CDR1 MNHEY and CDR2 SVGAGI. The CDR3, as DNA: TGTGCCAGCAGAGACTCTGGGGAGACCTACGAGCAGTACTTC. It translates to CASRDSGETYEQYF.

This chain connects TRBV6-5 to TRBJ1-3, with D maybe TRBD1 (6 bases). CDR1 MNHEY and CDR2 SVGAGI come from the germline V gene. This CDR3 has 14 residues. Trimming left V 6 bases short and J 0 bases short, with 9 bases between. CDR3 residues: CASSRDISGNTIYF. CDR3 sequence (DNA): TGTGCCAGCAGCCGGGACATCTCTGGAAACACCATATATTTT.

The gene calls are TRBV11-2 and TRBJ1-2; D might be TRBD1 (6 bases). Germline V CDR1 and CDR2: SGHAT, FQNNGV. The CDR3 extends over 15 amino acids. Trimming stripped 5 bases from V and 8 bases from J, with 21 bases between. CDR3 nucleotides: TGTGCCAGCAGCCATAGGGCAGGGGCCCTCCAGGGCTACACCTTC. It is translated as CASSHRAGALQGYTF.

This rearrangement joins TRBV15 to TRBJ2-6; possible D gene TRBD2, 6 bases. With 3 bases removed from V and 2 bases from J, the gap between germline ends came to 17 bases. This CDR3 has 18 amino acids. Germline values: CDR1 LNHNV, CDR2 YYDKDF (reference sequence). This CDR3 reads CATSSTGLGGTGANVLTF. The CDR3 coding sequence is TGTGCCACCAGCAGTACCGGTCTCGGGGGAACTGGGGCCAACGTCCTGACTTTC.

The CDR3 DNA reads TGTGCCAGCAGCTTGAAGAGTGTTGGAGGCACTGAAGCTTTCTTT. It yields the protein CASSLKSVGGTEAFF. The V and J genes are TRBV9 and TRBJ1-1; D ambiguous. The V gene lost 4 bases and the J gene lost 4 bases, with 17 bases spanning the gap. CDR1 is SGDLS, CDR2 YYNGEE, per germline. There are 15 residues in the CDR3.

This clone was detected only once. The chain couples TRBV9 to TRBJ2-7, with 9 nucleotides matching TRBD2. Germline V gene data show CDR1 as SGDLS and CDR2 as YYNGEE. The V and J ends lost 0 bases and 2 bases, in that order; junction bases with no gene match: 18. The CDR3 has 20 residues. For the CDR3, the DNA is TGTGCCAGCAGCGTAGCTCCCGGGCTTGGCGGGGGGGGGCACGCCTACGAGCAGTACTTC. Residues: CASSVAPGLGGGGHAYEQYF.